This entry describes one T cell receptor beta chain. The data originate from a study of blood T cell repertoires in COVID-19. For the study at large: Italy, Spain and the United States were the sources of the convalescent and acute COVID-19 samples. PBMCs, B-cell-depleted T cells, or T cells were the source of the cDNA or gDNA that made up the material.

In the authors' workflow: Counts of nucleated cells, estimated from reference gene primer amplification, were obtained. Some clones are missing from TCRdb's copy, which holds only in-frame ones; the method was immunoSEQ multiplex PCR. V and J calls and clone size are given by that table; D and trimming were obtained from the DNA. In the table there are more than 250,000 clones, roughly 84% of which are singletons. The clonotype comes from a man over 45 with active or convalescent COVID-19. The sequenced sample was peripheral blood.

The DNA for the CDR3 is TGTGCCAGCAGCCTTCGGACAGGGGGCACTTTCGGACTAGCGGGCAGATTCTACAATGAGCAGTTCTTC. It codes for CASSLRTGGTFGLAGRFYNEQFF. This chain uses TRBV3-1 (or the pseudogene TRBV3-2) with TRBJ2-1; D may correspond to TRBD1 or TRBD2 (11 bases each). V was shortened by 4 bases and J by 3 bases, with 37 bases between the two germline ends. The CDR3 is 23 residues long. Germline CDR1 reads LGHDT; CDR2 reads YNNKEL (reference sequence).